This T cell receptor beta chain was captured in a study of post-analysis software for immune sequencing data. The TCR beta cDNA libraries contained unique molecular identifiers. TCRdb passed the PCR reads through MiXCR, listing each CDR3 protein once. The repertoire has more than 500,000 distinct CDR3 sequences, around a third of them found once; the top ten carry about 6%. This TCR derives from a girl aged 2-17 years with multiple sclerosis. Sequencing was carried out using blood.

This CDR3 reads CASSQFTGQGNNEQFF. The CDR3 DNA reads as TGTGCCAGCAGCCAATTTACGGGACAGGGTAACAATGAGCAGTTCTTC. The rearrangement uses TRBV3-1 and TRBJ2-1; 9 positions match TRBD1. The J segment lost 5 bases and the V segment lost 2 bases, leaving 7 bases of the junction unmatched. The germline CDR1 and CDR2 sequences are LGHDT and YNNKEL (reference sequence). The CDR3 length is 16 residues.